The next 18 T cell receptor beta chains were all read from a single sample in a study of OX40 agonist ivuxolimab in advanced cancers. Sequencing was performed with immunoSEQ multiplex PCR; in TCRdb, only in-frame clones are kept and a portion is missing. The repertoire holds roughly 70,000 clones, with 85% to 90% as singletons. Sample: CD4+ or CD8+ T cells sorted from blood, taken in a trial of the OX40 agonist ivuxolimab. The receptors shown here come from an adult with an advanced solid tumor such as melanoma, head and neck, liver or kidney cancer.

The chain is built from TRBV15 and TRBJ2-4; D may match TRBD1 or TRBD2 (5 bases each). V was clipped by 1 base and J by 9 bases, with 10 bases between them. Per the germline V gene, CDR1 is LNHNV and CDR2 is YYDKDF (reference sequence). The CDR3 totals 13 residues. The CDR3, as DNA: TGTGCCACCAGCAGAGCGAGTGGGGGCATTCAGTACTTC. This codes for CATSRASGGIQYF.

The V and J genes are TRBV9 and TRBJ2-7, with D possibly being TRBD1 (7 bases). The CDR3 covers 14 residues. Trimming cost V 3 bases and J 3 bases, with 13 bases left between them. CDR1 and CDR2 (germline): SGDLS, YYNGEE. CDR3 nucleotides: TGTGCCAGCAGCGCCGGGCAGGGGGGCTACGAGCAGTACTTC. Its translation is CASSAGQGGYEQYF. The full variable domain, in which reference TRBV9 and TRBJ2-7 provide the parts outside the CDR3, is DSGVTQTPKHLITATGQRVTLRCSPRSGDLSVYWYQQSLDQGLQFLIQYYNGEERAKGNILERFSAQQFPDLHSELNLSSLELGDSALYFCASSAGQGGYEQYFGPGTRLTVT.

The genes are TRBV6-1 and TRBJ2-7; D might be TRBD1 (5 bases). The CDR3 totals 13 residues. Trimming removed 3 bases at V and 9 bases at J, with 15 bases between. Looked up from germline, CDR1 is MNHNS and CDR2 is SASEGT. CDR3 sequence reads: CASSELQASGQYF. As DNA, the CDR3 is TGTGCCAGCAGTGAGTTACAGGCCTCGGGGCAGTACTTC.

The genes are TRBV9 and TRBJ2-2; TRBD1 might be the D (5 bases). Looked up from germline, CDR1 is SGDLS and CDR2 is YYNGEE. Trimming stripped 0 bases from V and 1 base from J, with 10 bases between. This CDR3 has 16 residues. CDR3 loop: CASSVEAGWNTGELFF. The CDR3 DNA follows: TGTGCCAGCAGCGTAGAGGCAGGGTGGAACACCGGGGAGCTGTTTTTT.

The chain employs TRBV7-3 and TRBJ2-7; D not certain. The CDR3 is 15 residues long. Trimming shortened V by 2 bases and J by 2 bases, and 13 bases separated the two germline ends. Germline V gives CDR1 SGHTA, CDR2 FQGTGA. The CDR3 DNA reads as TGTGCCAGCAGCTTAGGCCCAGCGCAAACCTACGAGCAGTACTTC. Translating it yields CASSLGPAQTYEQYF.

This chain links TRBV28 with TRBJ2-7; 8 bases are shared with TRBD2. J gave up 3 bases and V 7 bases, and 8 bases lay outside the gene matches. Germline CDR1 is MDHEN and CDR2 is SYDVKM. This CDR3 is built from 14 residues. The CDR3 reads CASIAGTRGYEQYF. DNA of the CDR3: TGTGCCAGCATAGCCGGGACTAGAGGCTACGAGCAGTACTTC.

The chain is built from TRBV9 and TRBJ2-3, with D possibly TRBD2 on 6 matching bases. Trimming removed 0 bases at V and 5 bases at J, with 16 bases between. CDR3 length equals 16 residues. Germline CDR1 SGDLS, CDR2 YYNGEE. CDR3 coding DNA: TGTGCCAGCAGCGTAGGGGGGGTCGGGAGACAAGATACGCAGTATTTT. It codes for CASSVGGVGRQDTQYF. Complete variable domain (other parts from reference TRBV9 and TRBJ2-3): DSGVTQTPKHLITATGQRVTLRCSPRSGDLSVYWYQQSLDQGLQFLIQYYNGEERAKGNILERFSAQQFPDLHSELNLSSLELGDSALYFCASSVGGVGRQDTQYFGPGTRLTVL.

The chain combines TRBV18 with TRBJ1-1; no reliable D call. Germline CDR1 is KGHSH and CDR2 is LQKENI. V lost 1 base, J lost 1 base, and 7 bases lay in between. This CDR3 comprises 14 residues. In nucleotides, the CDR3 is TGTGCCAGCTCACCACTGACGCAGAACACTGAAGCTTTCTTT. Its protein product is CASSPLTQNTEAFF. Using reference TRBV18 and TRBJ1-1 for the parts outside the CDR3, the full variable domain is NAGVMQNPRHLVRRRGQEARLRCSPMKGHSHVYWYRQLPEEGLKFMVYLQKENIIDESGMPKERFSAEFPKEGPSILRIQQVVRGDSAAYFCASSPLTQNTEAFFGQGTRLTVV.

This chain's CDR3 is CASSEDNLRGNTIYF. The CDR3 nucleotides read TGTGCCAGCAGTGAAGACAACTTAAGGGGAAACACCATATATTTT. The chain combines TRBV2 with TRBJ1-3; D uncertain. The V end lost 1 base, the J end lost 4 bases, and 11 bases lay between the germline ends. CDR3 length: 15 residues. CDR1 SNHLY and CDR2 FYNNEI come from the germline V gene. The whole variable domain, remainder taken from reference TRBV2 and TRBJ1-3, is EPEVTQTPSHQVTQMGQEVILRCVPISNHLYFYWYRQILGQKVEFLVSFYNNEISEKSEIFDDQFSVERPDGSNFTLKIRSTKLEDSAMYFCASSEDNLRGNTIYFGEGSWLTVV.

The chain carries TRBV7-8 and TRBJ1-1, with D perhaps matching TRBD1 (6 bases). The CDR3 extends over 18 amino acids. V was pared by 2 bases and J by 1 base, with 20 bases between. Looked up from germline, CDR1 is SGHVS and CDR2 is FQNEAQ. The CDR3 region is CASSLRGTGVGRNTEAFF. CDR3 nucleotide sequence: TGTGCCAGCAGCTTAAGGGGGACGGGTGTCGGGAGGAACACTGAAGCTTTCTTT.

V and J are TRBV4-1 and TRBJ1-2, with unresolved D. The CDR3 totals 17 residues. Germline-derived CDR1 and CDR2 are MGHRA and YSYEKL. Trimming cost V 0 bases and J 8 bases, with 22 bases left between them. The CDR3, as DNA: TGCGCCAGCAGCCAAGATGGGAGACTAGCGGGAGCCGGGGGCTACACCTTC. It codes for CASSQDGRLAGAGGYTF.

The rearrangement joins TRBV25-1 to TRBJ1-3, with 8 bases that match TRBD1. Unmatched junction bases numbered 3, after V lost 5 bases and J lost 0 bases. Per germline, CDR1 MGHDK and CDR2 SYGVNS. This CDR3 is built from 15 residues. CDR3 loop: CASSSGQASGNTIYF. DNA of the CDR3: TGTGCCAGCAGTTCGGGACAGGCCTCTGGAAACACCATATATTTT.

The CDR3 protein is CASSRGEGYEQYF. Written as DNA, the CDR3 is TGTGCCAGCAGTAGGGGGGAGGGCTACGAGCAGTACTTC. The gene calls are TRBV6-5 and TRBJ2-7; D possibly corresponds to TRBD2 (7 bases). V lost 5 bases and J lost 3, with 11 bases in between. The length of the CDR3 is 13 residues. Germline V gene sequence: CDR1 MNHEY, CDR2 SVGAGI.

The chain joins TRBV27 to TRBJ2-1; 8 positions agree with TRBD2. The CDR3 totals 18 residues. Germline CDR1 and CDR2: MNHEY and SMNVEV (reference sequence). The V segment lost 1 base and the J segment 7 bases; nucleotides outside the gene matches: 15. CDR3 loop: CASSLFPPGLDGINEQFF. The CDR3 DNA reads as TGTGCCAGCAGTTTATTTCCCCCGGGACTAGACGGAATAAATGAGCAGTTCTTC.

The chain is built from TRBV5-3 and TRBJ2-3, with D possibly matching TRBD1 (5 bases). TRBV5-3 is known as an ORF, though its function is uncertain. The CDR3 has 16 amino acids. Trimming pared 8 bases from V and 2 bases from J, leaving 21 bases between. The CDR3 DNA follows: TGTGCCAGGACCCCCGTCGACAGCTCTTTCACAGATACGCAGTATTTT. Translated, it gives CARTPVDSSFTDTQYF.

The chain is built from TRBV9 and TRBJ2-1; D is tentatively TRBD1 or TRBD2 (5 bases each). Germline-derived CDR1 and CDR2 are SGDLS and YYNGEE. Trimming left V 4 bases short and J 6 bases short, with 11 bases between. There are 13 residues in the CDR3. The CDR3 DNA follows: TGTGCCAGCAGCCCGGGACCTCTCAATGAGCAGTTCTTC. Protein: CASSPGPLNEQFF.

V and J are TRBV7-2 and TRBJ1-5; tentatively, D is TRBD1 (5 bases). Germline V gene data show CDR1 as SGHTA and CDR2 as FQGNSA. This CDR3 spans 14 amino acids. V gave up 5 bases and J gave up 1 base, with 9 bases separating them. In DNA, the CDR3 is TGTGCCAGCAGCGGCCGGGACAGCAATCAGCCCCAGCATTTT. It specifies CASSGRDSNQPQHF.

J is TRBJ2-7 and V is TRBV5-1, with 11 bases matching TRBD2. CDR3 length equals 14 residues. Germline V CDR1 and CDR2: SGHRS, YFSETQ. V lost 0 bases and J lost 4; bases outside the gene matches: 0. This CDR3 is CASSLASGGYEQYF. The CDR3, as DNA: TGCGCCAGCAGCTTGGCTAGCGGGGGGTACGAGCAGTACTTC.